This T cell receptor (beta chain) was documented in a study of T cell repertoires in cytomegalovirus infection. Turning to the study itself: Based on public TCR beta signatures, there were indications of CMV infection and of a matching HLA type. General study points: CMV-specific HLA-C-restricted TCR beta clonotypes dominated the ex vivo response. There were carriers of CMV plus the relevant HLA, and cumulative public TCR beta family frequency identified them.

CDR3 length: 14 residues. V lost 5 bases and J lost 13, with 18 bases in between. Each CDR3 protein is one row after TCRdb ran MiXCR on the reads. The sample has more than 350,000 distinct CDR3 sequences, roughly 30% seen once. About this clonotype: Its antigen is not identified.

The chain employs TRBV12-3 or TRBV12-4 and TRBJ1-6, with D perhaps TRBD1 (6 bases). The sample taken for sequencing was PBMCs. This TCR derives from a human donor in good health (CMV status not recorded). Some clones in this sample may be carry-over from other donors' samples. CDR3 coding DNA: TGTGCCAGCAGTGTGCAGGGGTATAAGTCCCCCCTCCACTTT. This gives the protein CASSVQGYKSPLHF.